Following are 4 T cell receptor beta chains from one sample sequenced in a study of somatic mutations in cytotoxic T cells in rheumatoid arthritis. Clones were read by immunoSEQ multiplex PCR, and TCRdb kept only the in-frame ones, dropping some. There are approximately 24,000 clones in the sample; around 74% occur only once, and roughly a tenth lies in the top ten. The sample consisted of CD8+ T cells sorted from blood. The receptors originated from a woman between 18 and 29 years old in good health.

The chain couples TRBV12-5 to TRBJ2-7, with D possibly matching TRBD2 (8 bases). Germline CDR1 reads LGHNT; CDR2 reads FRNRAP. Trimming took off 6 bases at V and 3 bases at J, with 15 bases between the two ends. The CDR3 runs 14 residues. CDR3: CASGIAGQSYEQYF. CDR3 nucleotides: TGTGCTAGTGGGATAGCGGGACAGAGCTACGAGCAGTACTTC.

This rearrangement joins TRBV5-6 to TRBJ2-5; no clear D. Germline values: CDR1 SGHDT, CDR2 YYEEEE. V was shortened by 1 base and J by 3 bases, with 7 bases between the two germline ends. This CDR3 region has 13 residues. The CDR3 DNA reads as TGTGCCAGCAGCTTGATGAGTGAAGAGACCCAGTACTTC. This translates into CASSLMSEETQYF.

This chain connects TRBV4-1 to TRBJ2-1; 15 bases map to TRBD2. Losses at the gene ends were 6 bases for V and 10 bases for J; bases not matched to a gene: 16. The CDR3 covers 18 residues. The germline V gene has CDR1 MGHRA and CDR2 YSYEKL. The CDR3 is CASSQSGGLAGGTGEQFF. CDR3 DNA: TGCGCCAGCAGTCAGTCGGGGGGACTAGCGGGAGGAACGGGGGAGCAGTTCTTC.

The rearrangement links TRBV5-6 to TRBJ2-3; TRBD2 is a possible D gene (6 bases). The CDR3 loop spans 18 amino acids. Germline lookup yields CDR1 SGHDT and CDR2 YYEEEE. Trimming removed 0 bases from V and 2 bases from J, with 19 bases in between. The CDR3 nucleotides are TGTGCCAGCAGCTTGGTGGTTGGAGGCGGGGTGTCCACAGATACGCAGTATTTT. It specifies CASSLVVGGGVSTDTQYF.